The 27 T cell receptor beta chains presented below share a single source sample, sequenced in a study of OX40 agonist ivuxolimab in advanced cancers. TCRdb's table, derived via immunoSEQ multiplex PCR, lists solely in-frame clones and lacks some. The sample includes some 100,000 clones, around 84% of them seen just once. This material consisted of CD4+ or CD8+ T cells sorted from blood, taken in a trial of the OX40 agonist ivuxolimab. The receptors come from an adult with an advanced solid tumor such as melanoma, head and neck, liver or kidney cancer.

The CDR3 sequence: CASRPPTGFYGYTF. DNA for the CDR3: TGCGCCAGCAGGCCGCCCACAGGGTTTTATGGCTACACCTTC. The chain combines TRBV5-1 with TRBJ1-2; TRBD1 might be the D (6 bases). The germline CDR1 and CDR2 sequences are SGHRS and YFSETQ. This CDR3 is built from 14 residues. V shed 5 bases and J shed 5 bases, with 16 bases lying between them.

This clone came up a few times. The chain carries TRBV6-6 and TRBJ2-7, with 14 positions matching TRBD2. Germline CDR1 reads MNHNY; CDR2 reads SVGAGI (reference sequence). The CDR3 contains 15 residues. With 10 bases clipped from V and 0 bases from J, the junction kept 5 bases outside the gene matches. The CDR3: CAIGLAGGSSYEQYF. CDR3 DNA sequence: TGTGCCATTGGACTAGCGGGGGGAAGCTCCTACGAGCAGTACTTC.

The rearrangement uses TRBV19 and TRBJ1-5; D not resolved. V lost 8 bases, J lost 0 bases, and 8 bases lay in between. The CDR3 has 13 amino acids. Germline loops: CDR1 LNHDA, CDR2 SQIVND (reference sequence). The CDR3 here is CASRRYSNQPQHF. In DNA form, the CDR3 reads TGTGCCAGTCGCAGGTATAGCAATCAGCCCCAGCATTTT.

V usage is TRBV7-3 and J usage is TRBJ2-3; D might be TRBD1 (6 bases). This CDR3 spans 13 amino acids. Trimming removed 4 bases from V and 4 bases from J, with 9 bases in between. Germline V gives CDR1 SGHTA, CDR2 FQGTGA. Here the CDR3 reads CASSWGQADTQYF. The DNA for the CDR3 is TGTGCCAGCAGCTGGGGGCAGGCAGATACGCAGTATTTT.

CDR3 amino acids: CASSLTGNEQFF. The CDR3 DNA reads TGTGCCAGCAGTTTAACTGGCAATGAGCAGTTCTTC. This sequence joins TRBV27 and TRBJ2-1, with D uncertain. The CDR3 extends over 12 amino acids. Trimming pared 2 bases from V and 6 bases from J, leaving 5 bases between. The germline CDR1 and CDR2 sequences are MNHEY and SMNVEV (reference sequence).

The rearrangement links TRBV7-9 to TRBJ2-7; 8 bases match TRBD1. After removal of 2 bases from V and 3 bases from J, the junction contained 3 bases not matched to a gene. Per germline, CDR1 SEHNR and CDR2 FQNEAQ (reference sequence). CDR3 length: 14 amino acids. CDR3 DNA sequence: TGTGCCAGCAGCTTATCGACAGGGGTCTACGAGCAGTACGTC. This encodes CASSLSTGVYEQYV.

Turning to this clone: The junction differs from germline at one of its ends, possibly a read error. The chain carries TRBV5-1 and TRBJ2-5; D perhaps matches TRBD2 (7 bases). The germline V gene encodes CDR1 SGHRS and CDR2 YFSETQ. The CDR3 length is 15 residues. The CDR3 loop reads CASSETGGPGGAQYF. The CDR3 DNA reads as TGTGCCAGCAGCGAAACGGGGGGCCCCGGAGGAGCCCAGTACTTC. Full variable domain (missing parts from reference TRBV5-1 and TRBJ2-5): KAGVTQTPRYLIKTRGQQVTLSCSPISGHRSVSWYQQTPGQGLQFLFEYFSETQRNKGNFPGRFSGRQFSNSRSEMNVSTLELGDSALYLCASSETGGPGGAQYFGPGTRLLVL.

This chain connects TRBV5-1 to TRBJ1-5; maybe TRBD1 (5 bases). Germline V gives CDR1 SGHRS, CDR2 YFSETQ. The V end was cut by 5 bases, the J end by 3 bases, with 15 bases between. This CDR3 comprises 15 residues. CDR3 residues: CASSSTGAPNQPQHF. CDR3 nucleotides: TGCGCCAGCAGTTCTACTGGGGCGCCCAATCAGCCCCAGCATTTT.

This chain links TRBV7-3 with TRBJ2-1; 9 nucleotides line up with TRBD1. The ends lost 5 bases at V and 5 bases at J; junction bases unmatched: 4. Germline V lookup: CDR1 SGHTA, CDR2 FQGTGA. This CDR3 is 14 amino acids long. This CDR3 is CASSGQGSDNEQFF. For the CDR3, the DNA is TGTGCCAGCAGCGGACAGGGGTCCGACAATGAGCAGTTCTTC.

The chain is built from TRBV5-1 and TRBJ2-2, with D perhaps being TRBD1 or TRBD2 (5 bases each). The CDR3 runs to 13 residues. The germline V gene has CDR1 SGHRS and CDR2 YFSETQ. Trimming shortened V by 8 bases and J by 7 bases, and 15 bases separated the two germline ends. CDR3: CASKGQGDGELFF. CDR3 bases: TGCGCCAGTAAGGGGCAGGGAGACGGGGAGCTGTTTTTT.

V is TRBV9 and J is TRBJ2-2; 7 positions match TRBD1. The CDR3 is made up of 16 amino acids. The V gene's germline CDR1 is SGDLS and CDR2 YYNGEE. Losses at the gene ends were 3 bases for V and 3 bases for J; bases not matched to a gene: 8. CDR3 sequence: CASSADGQEDTGELFF. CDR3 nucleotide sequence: TGTGCCAGCAGCGCCGATGGACAGGAAGACACCGGGGAGCTGTTTTTT. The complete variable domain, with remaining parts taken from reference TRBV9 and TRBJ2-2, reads DSGVTQTPKHLITATGQRVTLRCSPRSGDLSVYWYQQSLDQGLQFLIQYYNGEERAKGNILERFSAQQFPDLHSELNLSSLELGDSALYFCASSADGQEDTGELFFGEGSRLTVL.

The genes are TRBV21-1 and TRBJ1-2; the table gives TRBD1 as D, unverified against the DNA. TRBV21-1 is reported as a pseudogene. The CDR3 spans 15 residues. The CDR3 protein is CASRPYRKINYGYTF. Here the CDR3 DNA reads TGTGCCAGCAGGCCCTACAGGAAGATCAACTATGGCTACACCTTC.

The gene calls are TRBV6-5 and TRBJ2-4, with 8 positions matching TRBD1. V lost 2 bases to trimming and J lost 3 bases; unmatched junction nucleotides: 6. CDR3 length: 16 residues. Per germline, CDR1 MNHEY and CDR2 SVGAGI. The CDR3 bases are TGTGCCAGCAGTTACCAACAGGGGGTAGACAAAAACATTCAGTACTTC. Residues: CASSYQQGVDKNIQYF.

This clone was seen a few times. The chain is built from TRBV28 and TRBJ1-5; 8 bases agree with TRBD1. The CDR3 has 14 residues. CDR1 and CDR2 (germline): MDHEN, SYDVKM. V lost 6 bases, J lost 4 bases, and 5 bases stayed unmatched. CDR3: CASRKQGGNQPQHF. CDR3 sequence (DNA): TGTGCCAGCAGAAAACAGGGGGGAAATCAGCCCCAGCATTTT.

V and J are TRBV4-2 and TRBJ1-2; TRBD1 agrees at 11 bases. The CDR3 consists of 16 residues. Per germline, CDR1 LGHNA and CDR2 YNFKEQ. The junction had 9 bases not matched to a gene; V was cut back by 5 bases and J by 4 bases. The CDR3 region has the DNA TGTGCCAGCAGCTCACTCGGACAGGGGGCGGCCTATGGCTACACCTTC. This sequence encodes CASSSLGQGAAYGYTF.

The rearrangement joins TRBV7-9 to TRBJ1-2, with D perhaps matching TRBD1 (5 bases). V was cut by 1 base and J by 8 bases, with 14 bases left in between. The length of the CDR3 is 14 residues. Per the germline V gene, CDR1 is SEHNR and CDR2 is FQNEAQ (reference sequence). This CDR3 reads CASSLEEGQGGYTF. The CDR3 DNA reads TGTGCCAGCAGCTTAGAAGAGGGCCAGGGAGGCTACACCTTC.

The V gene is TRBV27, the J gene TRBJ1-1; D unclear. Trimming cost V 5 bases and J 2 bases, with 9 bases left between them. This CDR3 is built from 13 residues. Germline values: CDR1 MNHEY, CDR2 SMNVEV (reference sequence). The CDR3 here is CASSTNKNTEAFF. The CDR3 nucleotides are TGTGCCAGCAGTACGAACAAAAACACTGAAGCTTTCTTT.

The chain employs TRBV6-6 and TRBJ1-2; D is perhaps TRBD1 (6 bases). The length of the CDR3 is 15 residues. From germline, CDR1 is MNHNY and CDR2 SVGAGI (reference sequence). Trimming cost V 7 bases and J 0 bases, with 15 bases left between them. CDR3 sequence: CASTRGGASNYGYTF. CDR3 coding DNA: TGTGCCAGCACACGTGGGGGGGCTTCTAACTATGGCTACACCTTC.

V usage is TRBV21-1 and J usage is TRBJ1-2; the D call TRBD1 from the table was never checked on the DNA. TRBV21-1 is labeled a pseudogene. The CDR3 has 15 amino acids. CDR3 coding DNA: TGTGCCAGCAGCAGTGGGGCAGGGCCTTACTATGGCTACACCTTC. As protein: CASSSGAGPYYGYTF.

CDR3: CASSVGAGYTF. Here the CDR3 DNA reads TGTGCCAGCAGTGTCGGGGCGGGCTACACCTTC. The chain recombines TRBV25-1 with TRBJ1-2; a weak D match, TRBD1 (5 bases). This CDR3 is built from 11 residues. Trimming took 4 bases from V and 8 from J, leaving 8 bases between them. CDR1 and CDR2 from the germline V gene are MGHDK and SYGVNS.

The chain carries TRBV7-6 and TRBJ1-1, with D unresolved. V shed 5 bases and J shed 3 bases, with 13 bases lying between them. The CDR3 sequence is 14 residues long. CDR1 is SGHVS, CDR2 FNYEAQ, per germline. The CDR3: CASSRSRGYTEAFF. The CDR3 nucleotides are TGTGCCAGCAGCCGGAGCCGGGGATACACTGAAGCTTTCTTT.

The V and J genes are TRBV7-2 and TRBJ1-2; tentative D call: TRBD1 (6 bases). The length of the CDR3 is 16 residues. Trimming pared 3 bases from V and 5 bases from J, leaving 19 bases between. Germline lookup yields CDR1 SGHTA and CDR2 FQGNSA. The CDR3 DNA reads TGTGCCAGCAGCTTGGCTAAGGACAGCCCTAGTTATGGCTACACCTTC. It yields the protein CASSLAKDSPSYGYTF.

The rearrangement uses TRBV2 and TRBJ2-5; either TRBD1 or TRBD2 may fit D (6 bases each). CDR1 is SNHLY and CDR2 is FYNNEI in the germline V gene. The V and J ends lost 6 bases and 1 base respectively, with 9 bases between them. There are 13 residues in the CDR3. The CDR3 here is CASSEGGQETQYF. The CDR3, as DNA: TGTGCCAGCAGCGAGGGGGGCCAAGAGACCCAGTACTTC.

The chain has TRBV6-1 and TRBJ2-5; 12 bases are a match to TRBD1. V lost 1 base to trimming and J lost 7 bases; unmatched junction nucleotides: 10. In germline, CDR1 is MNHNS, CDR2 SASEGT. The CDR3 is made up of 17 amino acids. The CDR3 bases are TGTGCCAGCAGTGAAGTGGGGACAGGGGGCCGGATTGGGACCCAGTACTTC. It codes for CASSEVGTGGRIGTQYF.

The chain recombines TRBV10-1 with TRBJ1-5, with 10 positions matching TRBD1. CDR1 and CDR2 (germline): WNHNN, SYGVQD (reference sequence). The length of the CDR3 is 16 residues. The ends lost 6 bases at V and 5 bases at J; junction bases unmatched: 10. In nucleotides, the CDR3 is TGCGCCAGCAGCGAGAGGGGGACAGGGGTCGATCAGCCCCAGCATTTT. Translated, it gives CASSERGTGVDQPQHF.

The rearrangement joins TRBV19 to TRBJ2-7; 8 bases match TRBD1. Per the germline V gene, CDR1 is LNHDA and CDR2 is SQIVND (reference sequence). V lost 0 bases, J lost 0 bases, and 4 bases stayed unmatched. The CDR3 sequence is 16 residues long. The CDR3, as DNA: TGTGCCAGTAGTATAGATCGGGGACAGGCCTCCTACGAGCAGTACTTC. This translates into CASSIDRGQASYEQYF.

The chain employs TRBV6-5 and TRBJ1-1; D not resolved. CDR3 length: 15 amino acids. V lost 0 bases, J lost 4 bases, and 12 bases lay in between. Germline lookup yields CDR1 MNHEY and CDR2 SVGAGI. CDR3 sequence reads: CASSYSRDLSTEAFF. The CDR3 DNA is TGTGCCAGCAGTTACTCCCGGGATCTAAGCACTGAAGCTTTCTTT.